A single sample is the source of the 3 T cell receptor beta chains below, sequenced in a study of long-term antiretroviral therapy in people with HIV. The authors ran the immunoSEQ assay, v3.0, at survey level. Method: immunoSEQ multiplex PCR; TCRdb's copy keeps in-frame clones and lacks some. The top ten hold 4.8% of the sample, which has just under 35,000 clones, 80% to 90% seen once. The input for sequencing was unsorted PBMCs, taken roughly 2.8 years before starting antiretroviral therapy. The receptors were sampled from a woman aged 30 to 39 with HIV.

The V and J genes are TRBV4-2 and TRBJ2-3; no definite D call. Germline V gives CDR1 LGHNA, CDR2 YNFKEQ. The CDR3 is 11 amino acids. Trimming cost V 0 bases and J 7 bases, with 2 bases left between them. This CDR3 reads CASSQEHTQYF. The DNA for the CDR3 is TGTGCCAGCAGCCAAGAACATACGCAGTATTTT.

This clone has only a few counts. The chain is built from TRBV5-4 and TRBJ1-2, with D perhaps TRBD1 (5 bases). The V end lost 4 bases, the J end lost 4 bases, and 11 bases lay between the germline ends. The CDR3 runs 13 residues. Germline V gene lookup returns CDR1 SGHNT and CDR2 YYREEE (reference sequence). This CDR3 is CASSPPGSYGYTF. In DNA, the CDR3 is TGTGCCAGCAGCCCACCAGGGTCCTATGGCTACACCTTC.

For the CDR3, the DNA is TGCGCCAGCAGCGCGGGACAGGGTGGTTGGGCAACTAATGAAAAACTGTTTTTT. As protein: CASSAGQGGWATNEKLFF. This chain uses TRBV5-1 with TRBJ1-4, with TRBD1 matching over 9 bases. Germline assignment: CDR1 SGHRS and CDR2 YFSETQ. V gave up 4 bases and J gave up 0 bases; unmatched junction bases: 10. This CDR3 contains 18 residues.